This T cell receptor beta chain was observed in a study of T cells in Graves' hyperthyroidism and ophthalmopathy. This CDR3 contains 16 residues. The V gene end was trimmed by 0 bases and the J gene end by 7 bases; junction bases not matched to a gene: 5. CDR1 MNHEY and CDR2 SMNVEV come from the germline V gene (reference sequence). Regions amplified from RNA transcripts were the TCR beta CDR3 regions. Carried out on the TCR CDR3, a first-round RT-PCR used the HTBI primer set. TCRdb itself ran the multiplex PCR reads through MiXCR, one entry per CDR3 protein. This table has fewer than 400,000 distinct CDR3 sequences, around 16% appearing once.

The chain is built from TRBV27 and TRBJ2-1; 11 positions agree with TRBD2. This sequence originates from a woman aged 18-30 years with Graves' hyperthyroidism that later progressed to Graves' ophthalmopathy. Sequencing was done on a sample of blood. CDR3 DNA sequence: TGTGCCAGCAGTTTATCCCCTAGCGGGAGGAATAATGAGCAGTTCTTC. It specifies CASSLSPSGRNNEQFF.